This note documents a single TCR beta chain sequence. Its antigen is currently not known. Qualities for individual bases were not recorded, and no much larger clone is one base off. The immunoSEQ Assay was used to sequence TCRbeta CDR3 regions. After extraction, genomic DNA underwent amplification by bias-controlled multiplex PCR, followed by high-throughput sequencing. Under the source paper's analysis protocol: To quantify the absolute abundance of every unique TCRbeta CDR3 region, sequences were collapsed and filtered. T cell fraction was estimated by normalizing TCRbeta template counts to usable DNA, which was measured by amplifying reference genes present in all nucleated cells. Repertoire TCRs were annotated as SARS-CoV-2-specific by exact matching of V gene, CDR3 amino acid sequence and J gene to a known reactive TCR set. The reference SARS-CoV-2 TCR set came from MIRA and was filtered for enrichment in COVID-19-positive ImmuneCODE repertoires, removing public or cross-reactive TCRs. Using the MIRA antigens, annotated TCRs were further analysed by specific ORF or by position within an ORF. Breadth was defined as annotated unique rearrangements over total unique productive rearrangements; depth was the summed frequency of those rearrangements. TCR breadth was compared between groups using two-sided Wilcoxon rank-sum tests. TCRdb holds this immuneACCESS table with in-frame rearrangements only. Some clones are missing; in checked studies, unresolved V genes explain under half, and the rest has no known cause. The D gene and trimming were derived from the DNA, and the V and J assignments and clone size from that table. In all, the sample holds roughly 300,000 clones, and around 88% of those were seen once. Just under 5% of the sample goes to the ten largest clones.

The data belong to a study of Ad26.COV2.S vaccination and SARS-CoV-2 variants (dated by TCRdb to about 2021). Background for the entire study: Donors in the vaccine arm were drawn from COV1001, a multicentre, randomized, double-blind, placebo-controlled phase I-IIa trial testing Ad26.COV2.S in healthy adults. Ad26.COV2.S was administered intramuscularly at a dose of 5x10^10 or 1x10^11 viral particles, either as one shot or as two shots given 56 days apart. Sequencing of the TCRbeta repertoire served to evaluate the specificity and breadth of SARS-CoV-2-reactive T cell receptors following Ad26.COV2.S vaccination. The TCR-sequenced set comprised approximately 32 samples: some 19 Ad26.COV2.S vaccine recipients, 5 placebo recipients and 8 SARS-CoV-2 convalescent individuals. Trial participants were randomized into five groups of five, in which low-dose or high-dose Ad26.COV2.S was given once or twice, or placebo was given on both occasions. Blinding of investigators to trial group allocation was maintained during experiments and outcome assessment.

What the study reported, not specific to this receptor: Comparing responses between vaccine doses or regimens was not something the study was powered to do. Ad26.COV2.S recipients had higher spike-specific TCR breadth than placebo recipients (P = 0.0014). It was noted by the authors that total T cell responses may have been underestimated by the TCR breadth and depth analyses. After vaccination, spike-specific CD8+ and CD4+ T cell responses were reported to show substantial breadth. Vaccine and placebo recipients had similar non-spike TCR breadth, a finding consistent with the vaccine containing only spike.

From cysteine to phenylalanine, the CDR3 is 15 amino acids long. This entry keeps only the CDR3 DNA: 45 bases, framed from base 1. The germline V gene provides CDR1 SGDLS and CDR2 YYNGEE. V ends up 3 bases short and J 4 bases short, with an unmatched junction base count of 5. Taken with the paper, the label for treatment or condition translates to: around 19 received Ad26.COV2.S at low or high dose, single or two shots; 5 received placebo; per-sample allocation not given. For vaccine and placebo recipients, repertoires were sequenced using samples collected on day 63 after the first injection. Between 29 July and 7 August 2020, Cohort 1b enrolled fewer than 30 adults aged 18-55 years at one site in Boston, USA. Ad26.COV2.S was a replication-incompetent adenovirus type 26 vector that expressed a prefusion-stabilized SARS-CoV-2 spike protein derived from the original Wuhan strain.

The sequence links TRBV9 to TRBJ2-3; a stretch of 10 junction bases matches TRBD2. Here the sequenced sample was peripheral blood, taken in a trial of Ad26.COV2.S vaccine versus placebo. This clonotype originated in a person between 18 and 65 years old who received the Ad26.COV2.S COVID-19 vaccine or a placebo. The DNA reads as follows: TGTGCCAGCAGCGCTGGGCTAGCGGGGGCAGATACGCAGTATTTT. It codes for CASSAGLAGADTQYF.